The present T cell receptor (beta chain) was sequenced within a study of graft-versus-host responses after intestinal transplantation. Trimming cost V 8 bases and J 4 bases; bases outside gene matches: 8. Germline CDR1 SEHNR, CDR2 FQNEAQ (reference sequence). The CDR3 totals 14 residues. As regards this clone: Its antigen is undetermined.

Findings and caveats of the study: Graft-donor T cell macrochimerism in patients accompanied high graft-versus-host to host-versus-graft clonal ratios in allografts. Peak circulating GvH clone levels were associated with early post-transplant HvG declines. Recipient bone marrow held GvH clones, some seen earlier in ileum or blood.

The repertoire was sequenced with immunoSEQ multiplex PCR; TCRdb's copy has only in-frame clones and lacks some. The sample includes some 84,000 clones, roughly 80% of them seen just once. The TCR originated in a human donor who received an intestinal transplant. The rearrangement links TRBV7-9 to TRBJ2-1; 7 nucleotides line up with TRBD2. The sequencing here drew on unstimulated CD4+ T cells sorted from spleen or lymph node cells, taken before intestinal transplant. This chain's CDR3 is CASDPGGSYNEQFF. CDR3 bases: TGTGCCAGCGACCCCGGGGGGTCATACAATGAGCAGTTCTTC.